The 16 T cell receptor beta chains listed next were all sequenced from one sample in a study of shared clonotypes between healthy human individuals (dated by TCRdb to about 2020). The library was obtained by the immunoSEQ multiplex PCR assay. TCRdb stores this immuneACCESS table with in-frame sequences only. Part of the clones is absent; in the studies checked, under half of the shortfall reflects unresolved V genes, and no reason is known for the rest. The sample table shows some 2,500,000 clones, and over 85% are seen once. Together, the top ten hold 0.36% of the sample. Sequencing was performed on naive CD4+ T cells from PBMCs. The cell subset or site label here, explained by the study, means: CD45RA+ positively selected. These receptors came from a man younger than 35 in good health. Some clones in this sample may be carry-over from other donors' samples.

The chain recombines TRBV21-1 with TRBJ2-5; the table's D gene call, TRBD2, was not cross checked with the DNA. TRBV21-1 is a known pseudogene. This CDR3 region has 18 residues. The CDR3 sequence is CASSKNAGLAEPQETQYF. CDR3 nucleotides: TGTGCCAGCAGCAAAAACGCGGGACTAGCGGAACCACAAGAGACCCAGTACTTC.

The chain carries TRBV7-2 and TRBJ1-3, with D unclear. CDR3 length: 14 residues. Trimming stripped 4 bases from V and 3 bases from J, with 10 bases between. CDR1 SGHTA and CDR2 FQGNSA come from the germline V gene. CDR3 bases: TGTGCCAGCAGCTCTCCGTGGGGTGGAAACACCATATATTTT. It specifies CASSSPWGGNTIYF.

CDR3 loop: CSVIERSNQPQHF. CDR3 in DNA: TGCAGCGTGATTGAGAGGAGCAATCAGCCCCAGCATTTT. The gene calls are TRBV29-1 and TRBJ1-5; no firm D call. Per the germline V gene, CDR1 is SQVTM and CDR2 is ANQGSEA. The CDR3 contains 13 residues. V lost 6 bases and J lost 1, with 10 bases in between.

The chain combines TRBV15 with TRBJ1-1, with TRBD1 matching over 7 bases. The CDR3 has 15 amino acids. The germline V gene has CDR1 LNHNV and CDR2 YYDKDF (reference sequence). Germline trimming cut 4 bases from V and 3 bases from J; bases unmatched to any gene: 8. In DNA form, the CDR3 reads TGTGCCACCAGCACTTTAGACAGGGATTACACTGAAGCTTTCTTT. It yields the protein CATSTLDRDYTEAFF.

The J gene is TRBJ1-1, the V gene TRBV28, with TRBD1 as a possible D gene (6 bases). The V end lost 4 bases, the J end lost 6 bases, and 21 bases lay between the germline ends. Germline V gene data show CDR1 as MDHEN and CDR2 as SYDVKM. This CDR3 spans 16 amino acids. In DNA, the CDR3 is TGTGCCAGCAGTTCAAACCCCGGGACAAGTCCTCCTGAAGCTTTCTTT. Encoded protein: CASSSNPGTSPPEAFF.

The chain recombines TRBV28 with TRBJ1-2, with a tentative D call TRBD1 (6 bases). From germline, CDR1 is MDHEN and CDR2 SYDVKM. This CDR3 has 14 residues. V lost 6 bases and J lost 3, with 14 bases in between. As DNA, the CDR3 is TGTGCCAGCAGCCTTACAGGGTTCGACTATGGCTACACCTTC. This gives the protein CASSLTGFDYGYTF.

The V call is TRBV2, the J call TRBJ2-7; D is possibly TRBD1 or TRBD2 (5 bases each). The germline V and J ends were trimmed by 8 bases and 2 bases, with 10 bases remaining between them. This CDR3 region has 12 residues. Looked up from germline, CDR1 is SNHLY and CDR2 is FYNNEI. CDR3 sequence reads: CASEGLAYEQYF. In nucleotides, the CDR3 is TGTGCCAGCGAGGGGCTCGCCTACGAGCAGTACTTC. Full variable domain (rest looked up from reference TRBV2 and TRBJ2-7): EPEVTQTPSHQVTQMGQEVILRCVPISNHLYFYWYRQILGQKVEFLVSFYNNEISEKSEIFDDQFSVERPDGSNFTLKIRSTKLEDSAMYFCASEGLAYEQYFGPGTRLTVT.

The chain uses TRBV28 and TRBJ2-1, with TRBD1 identical over 8 bases. V gave up 7 bases and J gave up 0 bases; unmatched junction bases: 23. CDR1 is MDHEN, CDR2 SYDVKM, per germline. The CDR3 has 21 residues. The CDR3 DNA follows: TGTGCCAGCAAGCCAGGCCGGGACAGGCCATCGGAGGTTAGCTCCTACAATGAGCAGTTCTTC. Amino acid sequence: CASKPGRDRPSEVSSYNEQFF. Filled out from reference TRBV28 and TRBJ2-1, the complete variable domain reads DVKVTQSSRYLVKRTGEKVFLECVQDMDHENMFWYRQDPGLGLRLIYFSYDVKMKEKGDIPEGYSVSREKKERFSLILESASTNQTSMYLCASKPGRDRPSEVSSYNEQFFGPGTRLTVL.

This clone was observed once. The chain is built from TRBV7-8 and TRBJ1-1; D possibly corresponds to TRBD1 (5 bases). The V end was cut by 3 bases, the J end by 2 bases, with 13 bases between. This CDR3 spans 15 amino acids. The germline gives CDR1 SGHVS, CDR2 FQNEAQ. CDR3 protein: CASSFFGGENTEAFF. CDR3 sequence (DNA): TGTGCCAGCAGCTTTTTTGGGGGAGAAAACACTGAAGCTTTCTTT. Looking up the rest from reference TRBV7-8 and TRBJ1-1 gives the full variable domain: GAGVSQSPRYKVAKRGQDVALRCDPISGHVSLFWYQQALGQGPEFLTYFQNEAQLDKSGLPSDRFFAERPEGSVSTLKIQRTQQEDSAVYLCASSFFGGENTEAFFGQGTRLTVV.

V gene TRBV29-1 combines with J gene TRBJ2-1, with TRBD2 matching over 9 bases. CDR1 SQVTM and CDR2 ANQGSEA come from the germline V gene. The V and J ends lost 8 bases and 10 bases, in that order; junction bases with no gene match: 15. The length of the CDR3 is 14 residues. CDR3: CSSRVLAGAGEQFF. CDR3 coding DNA: TGCAGCTCCCGCGTGTTAGCGGGAGCAGGAGAGCAGTTCTTC.

The genes are TRBV5-4 and TRBJ2-1; D is uncertain. The V end lost 0 bases, the J end lost 5 bases, and 9 bases lay between the germline ends. The germline CDR1 and CDR2 sequences are SGHNT and YYREEE (reference sequence). The CDR3 consists of 14 residues. CDR3 protein: CASSLVGKNNEQFF. DNA for the CDR3: TGTGCCAGCAGCTTGGTGGGCAAAAACAATGAGCAGTTCTTC.

With respect to this clone: The same CDR3 arises from other DNA sequences in this sample as well. The chain joins TRBV4-1 to TRBJ1-4, with D unclear. This CDR3 contains 13 residues. The germline V gene has CDR1 MGHRA and CDR2 YSYEKL. Trimming cost V 3 bases and J 4 bases, with 6 bases left between them. The CDR3 loop is CASSQGVNEKLFF. The CDR3, as DNA: TGCGCCAGCAGCCAGGGAGTTAATGAAAAACTGTTTTTT.

The chain combines TRBV4-1 with TRBJ2-7, with D hard to call. V was clipped by 0 bases and J by 1 base, with 13 bases between them. Germline CDR1 and CDR2: MGHRA and YSYEKL. The CDR3 length is 16 residues. CDR3 amino acids: CASSQEVPRNSYEQYF. The CDR3 DNA reads TGCGCCAGCAGCCAAGAGGTGCCCAGGAATTCCTACGAGCAGTACTTC.

The gene calls are TRBV9 and TRBJ2-2; D unresolved. V shed 0 bases and J shed 7 bases, with 19 bases lying between them. Germline CDR1 and CDR2: SGDLS and YYNGEE. The CDR3 totals 17 residues. CDR3 sequence: CASSVVIKGIGLGELFF. In DNA form, the CDR3 reads TGTGCCAGCAGCGTAGTAATTAAGGGTATCGGGCTCGGGGAGCTGTTTTTT.

In nucleotides, the CDR3 is TGTGCCTGGAGTGTGTCAGGAGAAGAGCAGTACTTC. Its protein product is CAWSVSGEEQYF. This sequence joins TRBV30 and TRBJ2-7; D unclear. The CDR3 contains 12 residues. Germline loops: CDR1 GTSNPN, CDR2 SVGIG (reference sequence). V lost 0 bases to trimming and J lost 7 bases, with 10 bases between them.

In this sample, this clone turned up a few times. J is TRBJ1-1 and V is TRBV5-1; D uncertain. V lost 4 bases and J 1 base, leaving 20 bases between the germline ends. The CDR3 has 17 amino acids. Germline CDR1 reads SGHRS; CDR2 reads YFSETQ. CDR3 bases: TGCGCCAGCAGCCTCACACTGTCTTCCCCAGGGAACACTGAAGCTTTCTTT. Its translation is CASSLTLSSPGNTEAFF.